Each of the 16 T cell receptor beta chains below was sequenced from the same sample in a study of T cell clonality in common variable immunodeficiency. Method: immunoSEQ multiplex PCR; TCRdb's copy keeps in-frame clones and lacks some. The sample holds some 19,000 clones, and no clone turns up only once. Broader study findings: Common variable immunodeficiency TCR beta sequences reportedly had fewer deletions and N-nucleotide insertions.

These receptors lack a known antigen. Sequencing was done on a sample of peripheral blood mononuclear cells. Every receptor here comes from a human donor with common variable immunodeficiency.

The table lists this clone with many counts. The DNA ends 3 residues before the CDR3 does, and the rest of the CDR3 is filled in from the germline J gene. This chain joins TRBV5-1 and TRBJ2-7, with 8 bases fitting TRBD1. The CDR3 spans 14 residues. J was trimmed by 2 bases and V by 4 bases; bases with no gene match: 5. CDR1 is SGHRS and CDR2 is YFSETQ in the germline V gene. The CDR3 protein is CASSNRDRPYEQYF. The covered CDR3 bases are TGCGCCAGCAGCAACCGGGACAGGCCCTACGAG.

This clone was observed a few times. The read comes to an end 3 residues before the CDR3 does, leaving the germline J gene to fill in the end. This chain uses TRBV7-6 with TRBJ2-3; unclear D gene. CDR1 is SGHVS, CDR2 FNYEAQ, per germline. The CDR3 is 12 amino acids. The V gene lost 4 bases and the J gene lost 6 bases, with 8 bases spanning the gap. CDR3 DNA, as far as it was read: TGTGCCAGCAGCTCCCGGGTGGATACG. It specifies CASSSRVDT. The whole CDR3 protein is CASSSRVDTQYF.

This clone has just a few counts. The read terminates 3 residues ahead of where the CDR3 ends, so the germline J gene completes it. The chain carries TRBV2 and TRBJ1-2; D remains ambiguous. This CDR3 has 11 residues. The germline V gene has CDR1 SNHLY and CDR2 FYNNEI. The CDR3 DNA, read in part, is TGTGCCGACGGTGGTTTCGGGGGC. It encodes CADGGFGG. The whole CDR3 protein is CADGGFGGYTF.

This clone was recorded a few times. Sequencing ends 3 residues short of the CDR3 end; the germline J gene provides the rest. The rearrangement uses TRBV7-3 and TRBJ1-6; no clear D. CDR3 length: 15 residues. Trimming stripped 2 bases from V and 6 bases from J, with 11 bases between. Germline assignment: CDR1 SGHTA and CDR2 FQGTGA. Incomplete CDR3 DNA: TGTGCCAGCAGCTTAGACGGAGCGACTAATTCACCC. Encoded protein: CASSLDGATNSP. The whole CDR3 is CASSLDGATNSPLHF.

With regard to this clone: The observed sequence ends 3 residues before the CDR3 terminus, with the missing tail filled in from the germline J gene. The chain recombines TRBV11-2 with TRBJ2-7, with TRBD2 matching over 7 bases. This CDR3 comprises 14 residues. The ends lost 5 bases at V and 3 bases at J; junction bases unmatched: 7. Germline V CDR1 and CDR2: SGHAT, FQNNGV. Here the CDR3 reads CASSLGAGVYEQYF. The sequenced CDR3 bases are TGTGCCAGCAGCCTCGGTGCGGGGGTCTACGAG.

This clone was found many times. From the germline J gene comes the end of the CDR3, since the read stops 3 residues before it. The chain is built from TRBV5-4 and TRBJ1-1, with TRBD1 identical over 7 bases. The CDR3 sequence is 14 residues long. Germline CDR1 and CDR2: SGHNT and YYREEE (reference sequence). With 5 bases clipped from V and 3 bases from J, the junction kept 7 bases outside the gene matches. The CDR3 here is CASRDKTGDTEAFF. The covered CDR3 bases are TGTGCCAGCAGGGATAAAACAGGGGACACTGAA.

In this sample, this clone turned up a few times. The read ends 3 residues early relative to the CDR3; the germline J gene fills the gap. The chain employs TRBV6-2 or TRBV6-3 and TRBJ1-5; D gene ambiguous. With 4 bases removed from V and 8 bases from J, the gap between germline ends came to 15 bases. Germline V gives CDR1 MNHEY, CDR2 SVGEGT. This CDR3 is 14 amino acids long. CDR3 bases read: TGTGCCAGCAGTTCCGGGGAGATGTTTGAGCCC. Translation gives CASSSGEMFEP. The entire CDR3 protein is CASSSGEMFEPQHF.

The CDR3 DNA, read in part, is TGTGCCAGTAGTAGACCTACAGGGTTGGAGGTGAACACTGAA. This sequence encodes CASSRPTGLEVNTE. The full CDR3 sequence reads CASSRPTGLEVNTEAFF. The J gene is TRBJ1-1, the V gene TRBV19; possibly TRBD1 for D (6 bases). From the germline J gene comes the end of the CDR3, since the read stops 3 residues before it. Germline V gene lookup returns CDR1 LNHDA and CDR2 SQIVND (reference sequence). The V end lost 4 bases, the J end lost 0 bases, and 18 bases lay between the germline ends. This CDR3 is 17 amino acids long.

This clone was detected many times. CDR3 DNA (partial): TGCGCCAGCAGCTTTGTGGACAGCTATGGC. Its translation: CASSFVDSYG. From start to end, the CDR3 is CASSFVDSYGYTF. V usage is TRBV5-1 and J usage is TRBJ1-2; D perhaps matches TRBD1 (6 bases). With the read ending 3 residues before the CDR3 end, the germline J gene is used to fill in that end. The V end was cut by 2 bases, the J end by 4 bases, with 9 bases between. The CDR3 covers 13 residues. Looked up from germline, CDR1 is SGHRS and CDR2 is YFSETQ.

This clone was picked up a small number of times. The CDR3 end lies 3 residues beyond the end of the read and is filled in from the germline J gene. V and J are TRBV7-7 and TRBJ2-3; the D gene is possibly TRBD1 (6 bases). Germline CDR1 and CDR2: SSHAT and FNYEAQ (reference sequence). With 5 bases removed from V and 0 bases from J, the gap between germline ends came to 12 bases. The CDR3 sequence is 15 residues long. Here the CDR3 reads CASSPTGSSTDTQYF. The DNA read from the CDR3 is TGTGCCAGCAGCCCCACAGGGTCTAGCACAGATACG.

This clone was recorded many times. The CDR3 end lies 3 residues beyond the end of the read and is filled in from the germline J gene. V is TRBV2 and J is TRBJ2-7; D might be TRBD1 (5 bases). Germline loops: CDR1 SNHLY, CDR2 FYNNEI. This CDR3 spans 13 amino acids. V was cut by 5 bases and J by 5 bases, with 13 bases left in between. The CDR3 DNA, read in part, is TGTGCCAGCAGTAAAAGGGGCAGGGACGAG. Its protein is CASSKRGRDE. The whole CDR3 reads CASSKRGRDEQYF. Full variable domain (rest looked up from reference TRBV2 and TRBJ2-7): EPEVTQTPSHQVTQMGQEVILRCVPISNHLYFYWYRQILGQKVEFLVSFYNNEISEKSEIFDDQFSVERPDGSNFTLKIRSTKLEDSAMYFCASSKRGRDEQYFGPGTRLTVT.

In its sample, this clone was seen a few times. The CDR3 here is CASSMTGTEETQYF. The part of the CDR3 DNA that was read is TGTGCCAGTAGTATGACCGGGACAGAAGAGACC. The chain joins TRBV19 to TRBJ2-5; 7 bases map to TRBD1. The read finishes 3 residues shy of the CDR3 end, and the germline J gene is used to complete it. CDR3 length equals 14 residues. Germline assignment: CDR1 LNHDA and CDR2 SQIVND (reference sequence). J was trimmed by 3 bases and V by 3 bases; bases with no gene match: 4.

This clone came up a few times. The CDR3 end falls 3 residues outside the read, so it is completed with the germline J gene. The chain employs TRBV13 and TRBJ2-3; D gene ambiguous. From germline, CDR1 is PRHDT and CDR2 FYEKMQ (reference sequence). V gave up 5 bases and J gave up 1 base, with 4 bases separating them. The CDR3 length is 12 residues. The covered CDR3 bases are TGTGCCAGCAGCCTCCGCACAGATACG. Protein sequence: CASSLRTDT. The CDR3 in full is CASSLRTDTQYF.

As concerns this clone: From the germline J gene comes the end of the CDR3, since the read stops 3 residues before it. The chain has TRBV7-9 and TRBJ2-1; D uncertain. V was clipped by 4 bases and J by 3 bases, with 7 bases between them. The CDR3 extends over 13 amino acids. Germline CDR1 SEHNR, CDR2 FQNEAQ (reference sequence). The CDR3 bases that were read are TGTGCCAGCAGCTCCCCCCTCTACAATGAG. Translating it yields CASSSPLYNE. The full CDR3 sequence reads CASSSPLYNEQFF.

To note about this clone: The read falls 3 residues short of the CDR3 end, and the missing part is taken from the germline J gene. The chain uses TRBV19 and TRBJ2-1, with 7 nucleotides matching TRBD1. V lost 8 bases to trimming and J lost 2 bases; unmatched junction nucleotides: 9. The germline V gene encodes CDR1 LNHDA and CDR2 SQIVND (reference sequence). The CDR3 sequence is 15 residues long. The CDR3 spells CASAYRDSTYNEQFF. The sequenced part of the CDR3 DNA is TGTGCCAGTGCTTACCGGGACAGCACCTACAATGAG.

This clone was seen more than once but under ten times. The read is 3 residues too short to cover the CDR3 end, so that end is filled in from the germline J gene. This chain uses TRBV18 with TRBJ1-1; 8 bases agree with TRBD1. With 2 bases clipped from V and 1 base from J, the junction kept 6 bases outside the gene matches. CDR3 size: 16 residues. Per germline, CDR1 KGHSH and CDR2 LQKENI. The CDR3 bases that were read are TGTGCCAGCTCACCATTATGGACAGGGACGAACACTGAA. Amino acid sequence: CASSPLWTGTNTE. The entire CDR3 is CASSPLWTGTNTEAFF.